These T cell receptor beta chains were read from a single sample in a study of T cells in Graves' hyperthyroidism and ophthalmopathy. Using its own MiXCR run on the multiplex PCR reads, TCRdb lists one record per CDR3 protein. The sample consists of around 660,000 distinct CDR3 sequences, 45% of them appearing once. Sequenced sample: peripheral blood or thyroid tissue (not recorded which). These receptors were obtained from an adult man with Graves' disease, either hyperthyroidism or ophthalmopathy (not recorded which). Both conserved end residues are part of each CDR3. A D gene is named only where the DNA matches it firmly. Only some rows state a clone size, as once, few, many or a class for expanded clones.

TRBD2,TRBJ2-7,.,TRBV29-1,TGCAGCGTCGGGACTAGCGGGGACGCCTACGAGCAGTACTTC,CSVGTSGDAYEQYF
.,TRBJ1-2,.,TRBV27,TGTGCCAGCAGGTCCACCCCGGACACTTACTATGGCTACACCTTC,CASRSTPDTYYGYTF
.,TRBJ1-3,.,TRBV24-1,TGTGCCACCAGTGATGGGACAAAGAACACCATATATTTT,CATSDGTKNTIYF
TRBD1,TRBJ2-7,few,TRBV5-1,TGCGCCAGCGGGCTTGCGGGACAGGGCAACGAGCAGTACTTC,CASGLAGQGNEQYF
.,TRBJ1-1,once,TRBV5-1,TGCGCCAGCAGCTTGTTGACAGCCGCGAACACTGAAGCTTTCTTT,CASSLLTAANTEAFF
.,TRBJ1-5,.,TRBV25-1,TGTGCCAGCAGTGAAACGGACCCAAATCAGCCCCAGCATTTT,CASSETDPNQPQHF
TRBD1,TRBJ1-1,.,TRBV29-1,TGCAGCCCGGACAGGGTAAGATCCACTGAAGCTTTCTTT,CSPDRVRSTEAFF
.,TRBJ2-7,.,TRBV20-1,TGCAGTGCTAGAGTCTTGGAGGGAACGGAAGTGTCCTACGAGCAGTACTTC,CSARVLEGTEVSYEQYF
TRBD2,TRBJ2-5,few,TRBV6-5,TGTGCCAGCAGTCCCGGAGTAGCGGGAGTAGAGACCCAGTACTTC,CASSPGVAGVETQYF
TRBD2,TRBJ2-2,.,TRBV7-9,TGTGCCAGCAGCTTAGTGTTGCGGGAGTTCGCCGGGGAGCTGTTTTTT,CASSLVLREFAGELFF
.,TRBJ1-5,few,TRBV20-1,TGCAGTGCTAGAGAGAACCGACAGTGGAGCAATCAGCCCCAGCATTTT,CSARENRQWSNQPQHF
TRBD1,TRBJ2-7,.,TRBV7-2,TGTGCCGGCAGCTTAGAGGGGGCAGTTCGCGAGCAGTACTTC,CAGSLEGAVREQYF
TRBD1,TRBJ1-6,many,TRBV7-6,TGTGCCAGCAGCTTAGCTCCCCCGGACAGGCCTGGGGATTCACCCCTCCACTTT,CASSLAPPDRPGDSPLHF
.,TRBJ1-6,many,TRBV5-1,TGTGCCAGCAGCTTGGCAGGGGCAAATTCACCCCTCCACTTT,CASSLAGANSPLHF
.,TRBJ1-1,many,TRBV29-1,TGCAGCGTTGATACAGCGAACACTGAAGCTTTCTTT,CSVDTANTEAFF
TRBD1,TRBJ2-2,.,TRBV24-1,TGTGCCACCAGTGACGGGACAGTGAACACCGGGGAGCTGTTTTTT,CATSDGTVNTGELFF
.,TRBJ1-4,many,TRBV2,TGTGCCAGCAGTGACAGGGAGGCTGAAAAACTGTTTTTT,CASSDREAEKLFF
.,TRBJ1-5,few,TRBV25-1,TGTGCCAGCAGTGCCGAGGGATGGGATCAGCCCCAGCATTTT,CASSAEGWDQPQHF
TRBD1,TRBJ2-7,few,TRBV10-3,TGTGCCATCAGTGGGCCGGACAGGGGGGACTACGAGCAGTACTTC,CAISGPDRGDYEQYF
.,TRBJ1-5,.,TRBV2,TGTGCCAGCTCGAGGGACCATCAGCCCCAGCATTTT,CASSRDHQPQHF
.,TRBJ2-2,.,TRBV15,TGTGCCACCAGCAGAGGACAGCAAGAGACCGGGGAGCTGTTTTTT,CATSRGQQETGELFF
TRBD2,TRBJ2-6,.,TRBV19,TGTGCCAGTAGTATTAGGCTAGCGGGGGGCTCTGGGGCCAACGTCCTGACTTTC,CASSIRLAGGSGANVLTF
.,TRBJ2-5,few,TRBV7-9,TGTGCCAGCAGCTTAGTCCTCGACCCCGATGGTGGAACCCAGTACTTC,CASSLVLDPDGGTQYF
TRBD1,TRBJ1-1,.,TRBV29-1,TGCAGCGGCTTGTCAGGGGGCCGGACTGAAGCTTTCTTT,CSGLSGGRTEAFF
TRBD1,TRBJ1-4,many,TRBV2,TGTGCCAGCAGTGGATCCGGGACAGCGCTTGAAAAACTGTTTTTT,CASSGSGTALEKLFF
TRBD1,TRBJ1-4,.,TRBV10-3,TGTGCCATCCGGGACAGGGACGGAAAACTGTTTTTT,CAIRDRDGKLFF
TRBD1,TRBJ2-6,.,TRBV4-1,TGCGCCAGCAGCCCCTGGGCGACAGGGACTGGGGCCAACGTCCTGACTTTC,CASSPWATGTGANVLTF
TRBD1,TRBJ1-5,few,TRBV7-3,TGTGCCAGCAGTTTACCGGGGGATCAAGGGGGCAGTCAGCCCCAGCATTTT,CASSLPGDQGGSQPQHF
TRBD2,TRBJ2-7,.,TRBV5-1,TGCGCCAGCAGCGGAGCCAGCGGGAGCTCCTACGAGCAGTACTTC,CASSGASGSSYEQYF